The source of this TCR beta chain is a study of blood T cell repertoires in COVID-19. Across the whole study: Some COVID-19 samples were acute and others convalescent; all came from the United States, Italy and Spain.

Per the original data handling: Amplification with reference gene primers provided the estimates of nucleated cell counts. Repertoires were generated with immunoSEQ multiplex PCR, while TCRdb's copy carries only in-frame clones and drops some. The DNA gave D and trimming, while V, J and clone size come from that table. The table lists fewer than 35,000 clones, roughly 80% of them singletons. This CDR3 spans 17 amino acids. The V segment lost 3 bases and the J segment 7 bases; nucleotides outside the gene matches: 16. Germline CDR1 is MGHRA and CDR2 is YSYEKL. This TCR was sampled from a man older than 75 with active or convalescent COVID-19. This chain links TRBV4-1 with TRBJ2-3; 7 bases align to TRBD2. Specimen: peripheral blood. DNA of the CDR3: TGCGCCAGCAGCCAGGACCTGGAACGGGGGGTAGGAAATACGCAGTATTTT. Encoded protein: CASSQDLERGVGNTQYF.